This T cell receptor beta chain stems from a study of stem cell transplantation in POMP-related autoinflammatory disease (dated by TCRdb to the early 2020s). With regard to the full study: The study hypothesized that defective thymoproteasomes impair MHC class I-dependent CD8+ T-cell differentiation and positive selection, skewing the TRB repertoire. High-throughput TRB sequencing assessed how POMP deficiency affects T-cell receptor beta repertoire diversity and CDR3 characteristics. Before transplant, CD4+ naive T-cell skewing, low CD8+ T-cell proportions, and reduced T-cell cytokine secretion were observed in patients. The full study reports these points: Statistical significance for the trend toward lower diversity and increased clonality in PRAID patients was reached only for regulatory T cells. PRAID patients showed a restricted number of unique TRB V-J gene pairings. A trend toward lower TRB diversity and higher clonality was observed in PRAID patients across all analyzed T-cell subsets.

At the junction V is shortened by 4 bases and J by 11 bases, with 17 bases in between. Measured from the cysteine to the phenylalanine, the CDR3 is 13 residues long. The kept DNA is CDR3 alone, 39 bases in frame from the first base. The germline V gene gives CDR1 as MNHNS and CDR2 as SASEGT. The time point label here, explained by the study, means: before hematopoietic stem cell transplant. PRAID featured prominent immunodeficiency alongside autoinflammation. Before TRB sequencing, T-cell subsets (conventional T cells, CD8+ T cells, regulatory T cells, T follicular helper cells) were sorted. The library was made by the immunoSEQ multiplex PCR assay. The original methods were these. Repertoire diversity was quantified with Shannon entropy, accounting for clonal size distribution. The Gini-Simpson index (Simpson_1-D) was used to measure inequality of clonotype distribution. TCRdb re-hosts the immuneACCESS table, in-frame sequences only. Its copies lack some clones; in the studies checked, an unresolved V gene accounts for under half of them, and the cause for the rest is not known. V and J calls and clone size are those listed in that table; D and trimming were worked out from the DNA. The sample records roughly 28,000 clones, approximately 78% of which are singletons. The top ten clonotypes cover about 2.3% of the sample.

Points on this clone: It has no known antigen specificity. Per-base qualities were not stored, and no clone one base away is much larger.

This sequence originates from a human donor with POMP-related autoinflammation and immune dysregulation (PRAID). The input for sequencing was CD4+ T cells from PBMCs, taken before stem cell transplantation. The sequence joins TRBV6-1 to TRBJ1-1, with the D gene too uncertain to name. The sequenced DNA: TGTGCCAGCAGTGCCAGGACCTACCCCCGGGCTTTCTTT. It translates to CASSARTYPRAFF.